Listed here are 17 T cell receptor beta chains from one sample, sequenced in a study of blood T cell repertoires in COVID-19. Using immunoSEQ multiplex PCR, the repertoire was profiled, and TCRdb retains in-frame clones only, with some absent. Of under 300,000 clones listed, under 90% are singletons. Sequencing used peripheral blood. Source of these receptors: a man in his fifties or sixties with acute or convalescent COVID-19.

The chain employs TRBV3-1 (or the pseudogene TRBV3-2) and TRBJ1-1; D remains ambiguous. Deletions cut 3 bases from V and 1 base from J, with 9 bases between. Germline V gene lookup returns CDR1 LGHDT and CDR2 YNNKEL (reference sequence). This CDR3 region has 14 residues. CDR3 in amino acids: CASSHGSRNTEAFF. The CDR3 nucleotides are TGTGCCAGCAGCCACGGTAGTAGGAACACTGAAGCTTTCTTT.

The rearrangement joins TRBV10-3 to TRBJ2-2; 9 nucleotides agree with TRBD1. The V gene's germline CDR1 is ENHRY and CDR2 SYGVKD. The V segment lost 0 bases and the J segment 6 bases; nucleotides outside the gene matches: 5. CDR3 length: 16 residues. DNA of the CDR3: TGTGCCATCAGTGAGTCGGGACAGGGAGTGCCCGGGGAGCTGTTTTTT. The encoded protein is CAISESGQGVPGELFF.

J is TRBJ1-2 and V is TRBV27, with 7 bases fitting TRBD1. The junction had 9 bases not matched to a gene; V was cut back by 3 bases and J by 8 bases. Per germline, CDR1 MNHEY and CDR2 SMNVEV (reference sequence). CDR3 length: 14 residues. CDR3 protein: CASSFLGGALGYTF. CDR3 bases: TGTGCCAGCAGTTTCCTAGGGGGCGCGTTAGGCTACACCTTC.

This chain joins TRBV5-1 and TRBJ2-3; no definite D call. Between the trimmed V and J ends, which lost 2 bases and 0 bases, there was a span of 4 bases. Per germline, CDR1 SGHRS and CDR2 YFSETQ. This CDR3 comprises 13 residues. The CDR3 DNA reads TGCGCCAGCAGCTTCTTCAGCACAGATACGCAGTATTTT. Translated: CASSFFSTDTQYF.

The rearrangement links TRBV7-9 to TRBJ2-1; TRBD2 matches at 10 bases. Per germline, CDR1 SEHNR and CDR2 FQNEAQ (reference sequence). J was trimmed by 5 bases and V by 8 bases; bases with no gene match: 9. The CDR3 is 15 amino acids. The CDR3 bases are TGTGCCAGCTTATCGAGCGGGGGGGCCCACAATGAGCAGTTCTTC. This sequence encodes CASLSSGGAHNEQFF.

This clone appeared a few times. V and J are TRBV7-2 and TRBJ1-5; no definite D call. The CDR3 has 16 residues. CDR1 and CDR2 (germline): SGHTA, FQGNSA. Trimming took 5 bases from V and 1 from J, leaving 15 bases between them. CDR3: CASSRRTGRSNQPQHF. In DNA, the CDR3 is TGTGCCAGCAGCCGCCGGACCGGGAGGAGCAATCAGCCCCAGCATTTT.

This clone appeared once. The same CDR3 is also encoded by other DNA sequences in this sample. The chain has TRBV5-1 and TRBJ1-3; a weak D match, TRBD1 (5 bases). Germline CDR1 and CDR2: SGHRS and YFSETQ. V lost 4 bases and J lost 0, with 8 bases in between. The CDR3 runs to 14 residues. The CDR3 DNA sequence: TGCGCCAGCAGCCCTGACAGCTCTGGAAACACCATATATTTT. Translating gives CASSPDSSGNTIYF.

The chain links TRBV27 to TRBJ2-7; 11 bases map to TRBD1. Germline V gene data show CDR1 as MNHEY and CDR2 as SMNVEV (reference sequence). The CDR3 has 14 residues. Trimming removed 8 bases from V and 6 bases from J; junction bases left unmatched: 9. This chain's CDR3 is CASGKGQGDGEQYF. CDR3 nucleotides: TGTGCCAGCGGTAAGGGACAGGGGGACGGCGAGCAGTACTTC.

The V gene is TRBV3-1 (or the pseudogene TRBV3-2), the J gene TRBJ2-3; the D gene is possibly TRBD2 (5 bases). The CDR3 runs 17 residues. The ends were cut back, 0 bases at V and 1 base at J, with 14 bases in the middle. The germline V gene has CDR1 LGHDT and CDR2 YNNKEL (reference sequence). For the CDR3, the DNA is TGTGCCAGCAGCCAAGAGGCCTTGCGGGCGCGCACAGATACGCAGTATTTT. Translation gives CASSQEALRARTDTQYF.

The gene calls are TRBV6-6 and TRBJ2-2, with 8 bases lining up with TRBD2. Germline-derived CDR1 and CDR2 are MNHNY and SVGAGI (reference sequence). After removal of 5 bases from V and 6 bases from J, the junction contained 17 bases not matched to a gene. This CDR3 comprises 18 residues. The chain's CDR3 is CASSPPAGARRGAGELFF. For the CDR3, the DNA is TGTGCCAGCAGTCCACCAGCGGGGGCCCGCCGGGGTGCCGGGGAGCTGTTTTTT.

The chain recombines TRBV29-1 with TRBJ1-1; the match to TRBD1 covers 11 bases. Germline lookup yields CDR1 SQVTM and CDR2 ANQGSEA. The CDR3 runs to 13 residues. J lost 11 bases, V lost 6 bases, and 11 bases had no gene match. In DNA form, the CDR3 reads TGCAGCGTGCAGACCGGGACAGGGGGGGTTGCTTTCTTT. It yields the protein CSVQTGTGGVAFF.

The gene calls are TRBV7-3 and TRBJ2-5; perhaps TRBD2 as D (5 bases). The germline V and J ends were trimmed by 4 bases and 2 bases, with 14 bases remaining between them. CDR3 size: 15 residues. CDR1 and CDR2 from the germline V gene are SGHTA and FQGTGA. This chain's CDR3 is CASSSNAGGQETQYF. The CDR3 DNA follows: TGTGCCAGCAGCTCCAACGCGGGCGGGCAAGAGACCCAGTACTTC. Filled out from reference TRBV7-3 and TRBJ2-5, the complete variable domain reads GAGVSQTPSNKVTEKGKYVELRCDPISGHTALYWYRQSLGQGPEFLIYFQGTGAADDSGLPNDRFFAVRPEGSVSTLKIQRTERGDSAVYLCASSSNAGGQETQYFGPGTRLLVL.

This chain joins TRBV6-5 and TRBJ2-3; D is possibly TRBD2 (5 bases). Trimming cost V 6 bases and J 2 bases, with 15 bases left between them. The CDR3 covers 15 residues. CDR1 MNHEY and CDR2 SVGAGI come from the germline V gene. In DNA, the CDR3 is TGTGCCAGCAGCCAGAAGAGGGTATCCACAGATACGCAGTATTTT. This encodes CASSQKRVSTDTQYF.

CDR3 nucleotides: TGTGCCAGCAGTACCCGGACAGGGGGCTCCTTCATGAACACTGAAGCTTTCTTT. Amino acid sequence: CASSTRTGGSFMNTEAFF. The chain recombines TRBV27 with TRBJ1-1; 11 nucleotides agree with TRBD1. Trimming cost V 5 bases and J 0 bases; bases outside gene matches: 11. Germline loops: CDR1 MNHEY, CDR2 SMNVEV (reference sequence). This CDR3 is built from 18 residues.

This chain connects TRBV6-1 to TRBJ1-1; D gene uncertain. Germline V gives CDR1 MNHNS, CDR2 SASEGT. This CDR3 is 16 amino acids long. V was cut by 0 bases and J by 3 bases, with 14 bases left in between. CDR3: CASSEAVGHGDTEAFF. The CDR3 DNA follows: TGTGCCAGCAGTGAAGCGGTAGGCCACGGGGACACTGAAGCTTTCTTT.

V usage is TRBV2 and J usage is TRBJ2-5, with 9 bases that match TRBD2. The J segment lost 5 bases and the V segment lost 1 base, leaving 11 bases of the junction unmatched. Germline-derived CDR1 and CDR2 are SNHLY and FYNNEI. This CDR3 has 17 residues. In DNA, the CDR3 is TGTGCCAGCAGTGAAGGGTTGCGGGGGGGCCTAGGGGAGACCCAGTACTTC. Protein: CASSEGLRGGLGETQYF.

The rearrangement joins TRBV3-1 (or the pseudogene TRBV3-2) to TRBJ2-4; D gene ambiguous. This CDR3 is 16 amino acids long. V lost 2 bases, J lost 0 bases, and 11 bases lay in between. The germline gives CDR1 LGHDT, CDR2 YNNKEL (reference sequence). Written as DNA, the CDR3 is TGTGCCAGCAGCCAATCCCCGGAGTTAGCCAAAAACATTCAGTACTTC. Protein sequence: CASSQSPELAKNIQYF.